This is a list of T cell receptor beta chains from one sample in a study of T cell responses to AZD1222 COVID-19 vaccine. The protocol was immunoSEQ multiplex PCR, while the TCRdb copy is restricted to in-frame clones and leaves out a portion. The sample records fewer than 150,000 clones, about nine tenths being singletons. The material was peripheral blood, obtained on day 0 of AZD1222 vaccination. The receptors shown here come from an adult in good health. The CDR3 runs from the conserved cysteine through the conserved F or W. D genes are given only for firm matches. Size values are once, few and many counts, or a class for expanded clones, and some rows have none.

V	J	size	D	CDR3	DNA
TRBV6-2/TRBV6-3	TRBJ2-7	.	.	CASSSLSVFYYEQYF	TGTGCCAGCAGTTCGCTATCCGTCTTTTACTACGAGCAGTACTTC
TRBV15	TRBJ2-2	.	.	CATSRVRATGELFF	TGTGCCACCAGCAGAGTCCGAGCAACCGGGGAGCTGTTTTTT
TRBV27	TRBJ1-1	once	TRBD1	CARIPQGVGTEAFF	TGTGCCAGGATACCGCAGGGGGTTGGCACTGAAGCTTTCTTT
TRBV7-7	TRBJ2-5	.	.	CASSTRTGETQYF	TGTGCCAGCTCGACACGCACAGGAGAGACCCAGTACTTC
TRBV6-5	TRBJ1-3	.	.	CATRTASGNTIYF	TGTGCCACCCGAACAGCCTCTGGAAACACCATATATTTT
TRBV11-2	TRBJ2-3	.	TRBD2	CASSPRATSGPPNTQYF	TGTGCCAGCAGCCCACGCGCCACTAGCGGGCCCCCGAATACGCAGTATTTT
TRBV7-2	TRBJ2-5	few	.	CASSLGGASWQETQYF	TGTGCCAGCAGCTTAGGAGGGGCATCATGGCAAGAGACCCAGTACTTC
TRBV6-5	TRBJ2-2	.	.	CASSYGDRTGELFF	TGTGCCAGCAGTTACGGGGATAGAACCGGGGAGCTGTTTTTT
TRBV5-1	TRBJ2-1	.	.	CASSPAGAASYNEQFF	TGCGCCAGCAGCCCGGCGGGGGCCGCATCCTACAATGAGCAGTTCTTC
TRBV5-4	TRBJ1-6	.	.	CASSSNMGGGPYNSPLHF	TGTGCCAGCAGCTCCAACATGGGGGGAGGCCCCTATAATTCACCCCTCCACTTT
TRBV19	TRBJ2-2	.	.	CASSLGVLHTGELFF	TGTGCCAGTAGTCTCGGGGTTCTGCACACCGGGGAGCTGTTTTTT
TRBV18	TRBJ2-3	.	.	CASSPEASGVDTQYF	TGTGCCAGCTCACCGGAGGCCTCCGGTGTAGATACGCAGTATTTT
TRBV5-4	TRBJ2-2	.	TRBD1	CASSFGGQGPTGELFF	TGTGCCAGCAGCTTCGGCGGACAGGGCCCCACCGGGGAGCTGTTTTTT
TRBV6-5	TRBJ1-1	once	.	CASSSRGGNTEAFF	TGTGCCAGCAGTTCCCGGGGGGGGAACACTGAAGCTTTCTTT
TRBV5-1	TRBJ2-1	.	TRBD1	CASSVLQGYEQFF	TGCGCCAGCAGCGTCTTACAGGGGTATGAGCAGTTCTTC
TRBV3-1/TRBV3-2	TRBJ1-3	.	.	CASSTTLQGFGNTIYF	TGTGCCAGCAGCACGACCTTACAGGGTTTTGGAAACACCATATATTTT
TRBV27	TRBJ2-3	.	.	CASSRGENTQYF	TGTGCCAGCAGTAGGGGAGAGAACACGCAGTATTTT
TRBV6-1	TRBJ2-7	.	TRBD1	CASSEGGRTGSWEQYF	TGTGCCAGCAGTGAAGGTGGCAGGACAGGGTCGTGGGAGCAGTACTTC
TRBV6-1	TRBJ1-2	.	.	CASSERVQTYGYTF	TGTGCCAGCAGTGAAAGGGTGCAAACCTATGGCTACACCTTC
TRBV5-1	TRBJ1-1	.	.	CASSLAGLHPNTEAFF	TGCGCCAGCAGCTTGGCCGGGCTTCACCCGAACACTGAAGCTTTCTTT
TRBV7-8	TRBJ2-1	.	.	CASSHWDEQFF	TGTGCCAGCAGCCACTGGGATGAGCAGTTCTTC
TRBV4-1	TRBJ2-7	.	.	CASSPQDRAYEQYF	TGCGCCAGCAGCCCTCAGGACAGAGCCTACGAGCAGTACTTC
TRBV5-1	TRBJ2-7	.	.	CASSFNGRRSSYEQYF	TGCGCCAGCAGCTTTAATGGACGTAGGAGCTCCTACGAGCAGTACTTC
TRBV30	TRBJ1-2	.	TRBD1	CAWSIRQGRGYTF	TGTGCCTGGAGTATCCGACAGGGTAGGGGCTACACCTTC
TRBV19	TRBJ2-7	.	.	CASSISSGVTYYEQYF	TGTGCCAGTAGTATTTCATCAGGGGTGACCTACTACGAGCAGTACTTC
TRBV11-2	TRBJ2-5	.	.	CASTYHFLLDDKETQYF	TGTGCCAGCACTTACCATTTTCTTCTTGACGATAAAGAGACCCAGTACTTC
TRBV7-9	TRBJ1-2	.	.	CASSSQGRPPYGYTF	TGTGCCAGCAGCTCCCAGGGACGGCCCCCCTATGGCTACACCTTC
TRBV25-1	TRBJ1-1	.	.	CASSEFFRRGKNTEAFF	TGTGCCAGCAGTGAATTCTTTCGGCGGGGAAAGAACACTGAAGCTTTCTTT
TRBV7-9	TRBJ2-5	.	.	CASSNPRGLGAETQYF	TGTGCCAGCAGCAATCCCCGGGGTCTAGGGGCGGAGACCCAGTACTTC
TRBV19	TRBJ1-2	.	.	CASTALSTNYGYTF	TGTGCCAGTACCGCCCTTAGTACTAACTATGGCTACACCTTC
TRBV2	TRBJ1-2	.	.	CASTPGGLGYGYTF	TGTGCCAGCACCCCGGGAGGGTTGGGGTATGGCTACACCTTC
TRBV4-3	TRBJ1-1	.	.	CASSQEDGYMNTEAFF	TGCGCCAGCAGCCAAGAAGACGGATATATGAACACTGAAGCTTTCTTT
TRBV4-2	TRBJ2-1	.	TRBD2	CASATGRGDYNEQFF	TGTGCCAGCGCTACGGGGCGGGGGGATTACAATGAGCAGTTCTTC
TRBV5-4	TRBJ1-5	few	.	CASSLGAGPYSNQPQHF	TGTGCCAGCAGCTTGGGGGCAGGGCCATATAGCAATCAGCCCCAGCATTTT
TRBV2	TRBJ1-1	.	.	CASSAEALVLAFF	TGTGCCAGCAGTGCTGAGGCCCTAGTTCTAGCTTTCTTT
TRBV4-1	TRBJ2-2	.	TRBD2	CASRAGGFGELFF	TGCGCCAGCAGGGCGGGGGGGTTCGGGGAGCTGTTTTTT
TRBV5-1	TRBJ2-1	.	.	CASSLRPLQEFYNEQFF	TGCGCCAGCAGCCTTCGCCCACTACAGGAGTTCTACAATGAGCAGTTCTTC
TRBV18	TRBJ1-1	.	.	CASSQGQGNTEAFF	TGTGCCAGCTCACAGGGCCAGGGGAACACTGAAGCTTTCTTT
TRBV12-5	TRBJ1-6	.	.	CASGQSSYNSPLHF	TGTGCTAGTGGTCAGAGCTCCTATAATTCACCCCTCCACTTT
TRBV5-1	TRBJ2-5	once	.	CASRDRRGTQEYF	TGCGCCAGCAGGGACAGGCGGGGGACACAGGAGTACTTC
TRBV9	TRBJ1-3	.	.	CASSADSGNTIYF	TGTGCCAGCAGCGCGGACTCTGGAAACACCATATATTTT
TRBV6-5	TRBJ1-3	.	.	CASSPDSLGNTIYF	TGTGCCAGCAGTCCCGACAGCCTTGGAAACACCATATATTTT
TRBV30	TRBJ2-7	.	TRBD1	CAWGTGASYEQYF	TGTGCCTGGGGGACAGGGGCCTCCTACGAGCAGTACTTC
TRBV19	TRBJ1-1	.	.	CASSISSAEAFF	TGTGCCAGTAGTATTTCGAGTGCTGAAGCTTTCTTT
TRBV5-1	TRBJ1-2	.	TRBD1	CASSLSGGNYGYTF	TGCGCCAGCAGCTTGTCAGGGGGCAACTATGGCTACACCTTC
TRBV2	TRBJ2-7	.	.	CASSEIQGLPYEQYF	TGTGCCAGCAGTGAAATCCAGGGATTACCCTACGAGCAGTACTTC
TRBV6-5	TRBJ2-7	.	.	CASSYSNLQGYDEQYF	TGTGCCAGCAGTTACTCGAACCTACAGGGTTACGACGAGCAGTACTTC
TRBV27	TRBJ1-2	.	TRBD1	CASRTNLQGGGDESYTF	TGTGCCAGCAGGACAAACCTCCAGGGAGGGGGCGACGAAAGCTACACCTTC
TRBV5-1	TRBJ2-2	.	.	CASSPGQILRNTGELFF	TGCGCCAGCAGCCCCGGACAGATCCTCCGAAACACCGGGGAGCTGTTTTTT
TRBV5-4	TRBJ2-2	.	.	CASSLGQINTGELFF	TGTGCCAGCAGCTTAGGGCAGATTAACACCGGGGAGCTGTTTTTT
TRBV10-2	TRBJ1-4	.	.	CAAKGGPATNEKLFF	TGCGCCGCCAAGGGGGGGCCCGCAACTAATGAAAAACTGTTTTTT
TRBV6-4	TRBJ1-6	few	.	CASSDSAGNSPLHF	TGTGCCAGCAGTGACTCGGCGGGGAATTCACCCCTCCACTTT
TRBV25-1	TRBJ1-5	.	.	CACGDLYSNQPQHF	TGTGCCTGCGGCGACCTTTATAGCAATCAGCCCCAGCATTTT
TRBV3-1/TRBV3-2	TRBJ2-5	.	TRBD2	CASSFSSGGAETQYF	TGTGCCAGCAGCTTCTCCAGCGGGGGGGCGGAGACCCAGTACTTC
TRBV6-6	TRBJ2-1	.	.	CASSDQFEQFF	TGTGCCAGCAGCGATCAATTCGAGCAGTTCTTC
TRBV6-1	TRBJ2-3	.	.	CASSETGDGPDTQYF	TGTGCCAGCAGTGAGACCGGGGACGGTCCAGATACGCAGTATTTT
TRBV7-2	TRBJ1-4	.	.	CASSLNFDSELFF	TGTGCCAGCAGCCTAAATTTTGACAGTGAACTGTTTTTT